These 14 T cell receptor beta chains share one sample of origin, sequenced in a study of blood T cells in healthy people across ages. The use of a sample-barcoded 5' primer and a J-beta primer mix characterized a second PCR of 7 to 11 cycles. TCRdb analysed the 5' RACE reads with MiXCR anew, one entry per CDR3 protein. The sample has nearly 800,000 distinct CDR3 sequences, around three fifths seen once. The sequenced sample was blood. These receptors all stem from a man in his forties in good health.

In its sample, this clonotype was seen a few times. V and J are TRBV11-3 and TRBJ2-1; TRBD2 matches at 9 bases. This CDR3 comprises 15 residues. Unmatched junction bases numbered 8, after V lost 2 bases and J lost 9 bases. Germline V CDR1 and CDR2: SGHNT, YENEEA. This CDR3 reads CASSLSSGALVEQFF. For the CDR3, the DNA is TGTGCCAGCAGCTTATCTAGCGGGGCCCTGGTTGAGCAGTTCTTC.

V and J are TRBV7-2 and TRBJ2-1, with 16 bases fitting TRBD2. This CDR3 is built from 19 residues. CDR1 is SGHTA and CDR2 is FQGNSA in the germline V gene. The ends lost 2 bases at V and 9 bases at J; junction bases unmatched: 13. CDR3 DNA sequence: TGTGCCAGCAGCTTACGCACCGGGACTAGCGGGAGGGGAAGTGGTGAGCAGTTCTTC. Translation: CASSLRTGTSGRGSGEQFF.

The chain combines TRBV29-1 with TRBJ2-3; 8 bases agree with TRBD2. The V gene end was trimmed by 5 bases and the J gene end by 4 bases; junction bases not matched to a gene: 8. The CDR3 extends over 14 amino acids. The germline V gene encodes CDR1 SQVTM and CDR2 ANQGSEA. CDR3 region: CSVYRAGEPDTQYF. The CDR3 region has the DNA TGCAGCGTTTATCGAGCGGGGGAACCAGATACGCAGTATTTT.

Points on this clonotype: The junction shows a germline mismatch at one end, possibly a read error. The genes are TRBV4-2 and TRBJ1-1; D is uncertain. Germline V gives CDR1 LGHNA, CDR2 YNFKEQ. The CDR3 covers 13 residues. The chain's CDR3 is CAGSQDPRPEAFF. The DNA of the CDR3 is TGTGCCGGCAGCCAAGATCCCAGGCCGGAAGCTTTCTTT.

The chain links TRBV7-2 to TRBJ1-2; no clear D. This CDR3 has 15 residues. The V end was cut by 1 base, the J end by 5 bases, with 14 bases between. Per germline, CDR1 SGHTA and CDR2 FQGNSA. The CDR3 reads CASSLGPGWDYGYTF. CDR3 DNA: TGTGCCAGCAGCTTAGGGCCCGGTTGGGATTATGGCTACACCTTC.

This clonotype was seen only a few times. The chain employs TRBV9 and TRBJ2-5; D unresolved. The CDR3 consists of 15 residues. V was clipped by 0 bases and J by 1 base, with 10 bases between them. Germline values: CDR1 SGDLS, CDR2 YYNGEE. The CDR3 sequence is CASSVGGSPQETQYF. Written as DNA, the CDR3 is TGTGCCAGCAGCGTAGGAGGTAGCCCCCAAGAGACCCAGTACTTC.

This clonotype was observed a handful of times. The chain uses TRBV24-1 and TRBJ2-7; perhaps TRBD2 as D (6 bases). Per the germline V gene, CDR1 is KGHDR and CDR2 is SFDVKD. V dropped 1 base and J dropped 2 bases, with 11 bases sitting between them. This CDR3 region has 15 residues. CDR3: CATSDFRTGAYEQYF. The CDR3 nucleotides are TGTGCCACCAGTGATTTCAGGACGGGAGCCTACGAGCAGTACTTC.

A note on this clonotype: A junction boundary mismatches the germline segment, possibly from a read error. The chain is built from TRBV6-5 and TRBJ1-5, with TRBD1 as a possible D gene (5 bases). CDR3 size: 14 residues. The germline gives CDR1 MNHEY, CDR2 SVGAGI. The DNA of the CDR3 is TGTGCCAGCAGTGACTCTACAGGTAATCAGCCCCAGCATTTT. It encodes CASSDSTGNQPQHF.

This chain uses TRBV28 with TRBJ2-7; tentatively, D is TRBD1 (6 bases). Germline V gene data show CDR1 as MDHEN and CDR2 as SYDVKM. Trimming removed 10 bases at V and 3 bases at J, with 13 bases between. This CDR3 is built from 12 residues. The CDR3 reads CATHREGYEQYF. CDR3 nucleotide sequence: TGTGCCACTCACAGGGAAGGCTACGAGCAGTACTTC.

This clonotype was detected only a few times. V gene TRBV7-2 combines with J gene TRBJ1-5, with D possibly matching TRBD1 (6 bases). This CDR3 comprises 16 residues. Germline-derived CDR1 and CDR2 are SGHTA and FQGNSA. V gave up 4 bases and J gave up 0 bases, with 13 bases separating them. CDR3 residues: CASSWGGGNSNQPQHF. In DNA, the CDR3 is TGTGCCAGCAGCTGGGGGGGCGGGAATAGCAATCAGCCCCAGCATTTT.

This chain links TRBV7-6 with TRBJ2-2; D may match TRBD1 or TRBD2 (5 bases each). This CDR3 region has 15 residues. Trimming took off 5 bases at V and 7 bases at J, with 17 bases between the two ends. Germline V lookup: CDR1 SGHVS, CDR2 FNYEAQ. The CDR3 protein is CASSGTGTSHGELFF. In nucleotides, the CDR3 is TGTGCCAGCAGCGGAACCGGGACCTCACACGGGGAGCTGTTTTTT.

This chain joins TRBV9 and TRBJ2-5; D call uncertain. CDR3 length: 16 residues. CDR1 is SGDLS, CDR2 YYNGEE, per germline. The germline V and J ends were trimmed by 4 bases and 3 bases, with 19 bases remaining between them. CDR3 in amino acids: CASSPSFRSSKETQYF. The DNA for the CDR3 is TGTGCCAGCAGCCCCTCCTTTCGGAGCTCCAAAGAGACCCAGTACTTC.

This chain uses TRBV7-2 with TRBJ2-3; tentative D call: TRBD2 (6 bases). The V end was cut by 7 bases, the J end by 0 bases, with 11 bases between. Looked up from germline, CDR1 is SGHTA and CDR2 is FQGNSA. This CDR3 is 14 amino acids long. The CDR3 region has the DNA TGTGCCAGCAAGGAGGGATCTAGCACAGATACGCAGTATTTT. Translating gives CASKEGSSTDTQYF. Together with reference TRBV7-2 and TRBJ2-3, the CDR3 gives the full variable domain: GAGVSQSPSNKVTEKGKDVELRCDPISGHTALYWYRQSLGQGLEFLIYFQGNSAPDKSGLPSDRFSAERTGGSVSTLTIQRTQQEDSAVYLCASKEGSSTDTQYFGPGTRLTVL.

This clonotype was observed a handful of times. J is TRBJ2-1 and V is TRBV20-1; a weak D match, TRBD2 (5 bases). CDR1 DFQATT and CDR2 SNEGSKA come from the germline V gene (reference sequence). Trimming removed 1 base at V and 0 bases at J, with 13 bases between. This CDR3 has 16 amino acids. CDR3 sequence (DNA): TGCAGTGCTAGAGCGACCGAGGGCAGCTCCTACAATGAGCAGTTCTTC. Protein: CSARATEGSSYNEQFF.